What follows are 8 T cell receptor beta chains derived from one specimen sequenced in a study of immune evolution from preneoplasia to lung adenocarcinoma. The table came from immunoSEQ multiplex PCR; TCRdb's copy has only in-frame clones and leaves some out. The data show under 6,000 clones, over 75% seen once. Sequenced sample: FFPE minimally invasive lung adenocarcinoma tissue. The receptors were sampled from a person between 55 and 80 years old with lung adenocarcinoma.

The gene calls are TRBV11-2 and TRBJ2-2; D perhaps matches TRBD2 (5 bases). This CDR3 spans 16 amino acids. The germline V gene has CDR1 SGHAT and CDR2 FQNNGV. V was pared by 5 bases and J by 0 bases, with 13 bases between. CDR3 loop: CASSPYVRANTGELFF. CDR3 sequence (DNA): TGTGCCAGCAGCCCCTATGTGAGGGCGAACACCGGGGAGCTGTTTTTT.

This chain uses TRBV6-6 with TRBJ1-5; 10 nucleotides match TRBD1. The J segment lost 3 bases and the V segment lost 6 bases, leaving 5 bases of the junction unmatched. This CDR3 has 15 residues. Germline V gene lookup returns CDR1 MNHNY and CDR2 SVGAGI (reference sequence). CDR3 loop: CASRSDRGPNQPQHF. The CDR3 DNA reads TGTGCCAGCAGAAGCGACAGGGGGCCCAATCAGCCCCAGCATTTT.

The chain has TRBV5-1 and TRBJ2-7; D is perhaps TRBD2 (6 bases). This CDR3 is built from 14 residues. Germline loops: CDR1 SGHRS, CDR2 YFSETQ. Trimming stripped 3 bases from V and 2 bases from J, with 12 bases between. CDR3 sequence (DNA): TGCGCCAGCAGCTCCCGGGACTTCCCCTACGAGCAGTACTTC. Translating it yields CASSSRDFPYEQYF.

The sample holds a few counts of this clone. This chain joins TRBV29-1 and TRBJ2-5, with 10 bases lining up with TRBD1. The CDR3 has 15 residues. J was trimmed by 2 bases and V by 2 bases; bases with no gene match: 5. CDR1 is SQVTM, CDR2 ANQGSEA, per germline. CDR3 in DNA: TGCAGCGTTGAACCCGACAGGGGGCGTCAAGAGACCCAGTACTTC. Amino acids: CSVEPDRGRQETQYF.

The chain couples TRBV6-1 to TRBJ1-5; D is possibly TRBD1 (5 bases). Trimming stripped 2 bases from V and 11 bases from J, with 13 bases between. CDR3 length equals 13 residues. CDR1 and CDR2 (germline): MNHNS, SASEGT. The CDR3 here is CASSELRGDSQHF. The CDR3 DNA follows: TGTGCCAGCAGTGAATTGAGGGGAGATTCCCAGCATTTT.

The chain employs TRBV2 and TRBJ1-5; D not resolved. The CDR3 covers 15 residues. Trimming left V 4 bases short and J 2 bases short, with 12 bases between. Per the germline V gene, CDR1 is SNHLY and CDR2 is FYNNEI. The CDR3 DNA reads TGTGCCAGCAGTGCTGACACGGATGGCAATCAGCCCCAGCATTTT. Translation gives CASSADTDGNQPQHF.

The rearrangement uses TRBV28 and TRBJ2-7, with 10 bases that match TRBD1. Germline trimming cut 9 bases from V and 4 bases from J; bases unmatched to any gene: 18. Germline assignment: CDR1 MDHEN and CDR2 SYDVKM. There are 17 residues in the CDR3. In DNA, the CDR3 is TGTGCCAGTCGTCCGGGACAGGGGAAACCGACAGGGTACGAGCAGTACTTC. Amino acid sequence: CASRPGQGKPTGYEQYF.

The V gene is TRBV9, the J gene TRBJ2-7; the D gene is possibly TRBD2 (6 bases). The V end was cut by 1 base, the J end by 1 base, with 9 bases between. The CDR3 consists of 14 residues. Germline CDR1 is SGDLS and CDR2 is YYNGEE. The CDR3 nucleotides are TGTGCCAGCAGCGTAACCAGCGGGTCCTACGAGCAGTACTTC. It is translated as CASSVTSGSYEQYF.